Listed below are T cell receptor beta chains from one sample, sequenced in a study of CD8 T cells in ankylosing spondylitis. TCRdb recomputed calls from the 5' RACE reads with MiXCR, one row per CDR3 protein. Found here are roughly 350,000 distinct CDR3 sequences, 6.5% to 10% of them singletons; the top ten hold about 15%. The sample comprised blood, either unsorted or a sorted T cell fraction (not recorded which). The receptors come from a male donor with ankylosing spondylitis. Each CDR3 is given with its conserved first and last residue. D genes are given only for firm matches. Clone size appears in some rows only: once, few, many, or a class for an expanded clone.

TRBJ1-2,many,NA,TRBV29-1,CSVEDPGNTF,TGCAGCGTTGAAGATCCCGGAAACACCTTC
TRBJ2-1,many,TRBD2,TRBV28,CASSPAGTSDEQFF,TGTGCCAGCAGTCCAGCCGGGACTAGTGATGAGCAGTTCTTC
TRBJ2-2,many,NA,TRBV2,CASSPTPNTGELFF,TGTGCCAGCAGTCCCACACCGAACACCGGGGAGCTGTTTTTT
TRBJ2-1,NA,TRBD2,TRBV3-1,CASSPPGLAGEVQFF,TGTGCCAGCAGCCCCCCGGGACTAGCGGGAGAGGTGCAGTTCTTC
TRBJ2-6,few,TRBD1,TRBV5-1,CASSPTGSSGANVLTF,TGCGCCAGCAGCCCGACAGGGAGCTCTGGGGCCAACGTCCTGACTTTC
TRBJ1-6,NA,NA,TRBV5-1,CASSLGSGSSYNSPLHF,TGCGCCAGCAGCTTGGGCAGCGGGAGCTCCTATAATTCACCCCTCCACTTT
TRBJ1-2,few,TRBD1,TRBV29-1,CSVENGQGVYGYTF,TGCAGCGTTGAAAATGGACAGGGGGTCTATGGCTACACCTTC
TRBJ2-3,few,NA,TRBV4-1,CASSHPGEARGTDTQYF,TGCGCCAGCAGCCACCCCGGAGAGGCCCGAGGCACAGATACGCAGTATTTT
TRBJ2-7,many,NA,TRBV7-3,CASSLGAGPYEQYF,TGTGCCAGCAGCTTAGGGGCGGGTCCCTACGAGCAGTACTTC
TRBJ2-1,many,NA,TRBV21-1,CASSKNTGTGVYNEQFF,TGTGCCAGCAGCAAGAATACCGGGACAGGGGTCTACAATGAGCAGTTCTTC
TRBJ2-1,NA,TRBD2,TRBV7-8,CASSLGGTSGRNNEQFF,TGTGCCAGCAGCTTAGGTGGGACTAGCGGGAGGAATAATGAGCAGTTCTTC
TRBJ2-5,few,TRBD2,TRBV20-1,CSAQTSGRETQYF,TGCAGTGCCCAAACTAGCGGACGGGAGACCCAGTACTTC
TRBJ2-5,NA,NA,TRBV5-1,CASSPSRAGETQYF,TGCGCCAGCAGCCCTAGCAGGGCGGGTGAGACCCAGTACTTC
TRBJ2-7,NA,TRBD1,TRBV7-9,CASSLTQTGKGEQYF,TGTGCCAGCAGCTTAACACAGACAGGGAAGGGCGAGCAGTACTTC
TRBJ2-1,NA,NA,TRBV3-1,CASSPPGEEIPEFF,TGTGCCAGCAGCCCCCCCGGGGAGGAGATCCCCGAGTTCTTC
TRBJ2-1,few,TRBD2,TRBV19,CASTQTSFNEQFF,TGTGCCAGTACCCAGACTAGCTTCAATGAGCAGTTCTTC
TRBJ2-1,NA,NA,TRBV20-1,CSARVSGNEQFF,TGCAGTGCTAGGGTCAGCGGCAATGAGCAGTTCTTC
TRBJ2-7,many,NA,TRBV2,CASSGFSEQYF,TGTGCCAGCAGTGGATTCTCCGAGCAGTACTTC
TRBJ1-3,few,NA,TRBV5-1,CASSPGHRGNTIYF,TGCGCCAGCAGCCCGGGGCATCGCGGGAACACCATATATTTT
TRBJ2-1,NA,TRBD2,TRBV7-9,CASSYCGLANEQFF,TGTGCCAGCAGCTACTGCGGACTAGCGAATGAGCAGTTCTTC
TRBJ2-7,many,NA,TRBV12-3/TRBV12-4,CASSPGTMSSYEQYF,TGTGCCAGCAGTCCCGGGACAATGAGCTCCTACGAGCAGTACTTC
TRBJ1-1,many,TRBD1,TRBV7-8,CASSLETTGTGGNTEAFF,TGTGCCAGCAGCTTAGAGACGACAGGGACAGGGGGGAACACTGAAGCTTTCTTT
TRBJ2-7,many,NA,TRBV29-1,CSVTLWGSYEQYF,TGCAGCGTCACCCTTTGGGGGTCCTACGAGCAGTACTTC
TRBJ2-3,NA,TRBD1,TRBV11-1,CATQGARSTDTQYF,TGTGCCACCCAGGGGGCGAGGAGCACAGATACGCAGTATTTT
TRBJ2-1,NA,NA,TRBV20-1,CSAPPRDPPKVEQFF,TGCAGTGCTCCCCCCCGGGACCCACCTAAGGTCGAGCAGTTCTTC
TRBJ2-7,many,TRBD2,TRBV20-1,CSASSLAGVVYDEQYF,TGCAGTGCTAGCTCCCTAGCGGGAGTGGTATACGACGAGCAGTACTTC
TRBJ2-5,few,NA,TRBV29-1,CSAAPRAPEETQYF,TGCAGCGCAGCTCCTAGGGCGCCCGAAGAGACCCAGTACTTC
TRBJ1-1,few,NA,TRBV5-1,CASSSMGGKNTEAFF,TGCGCCAGCAGCTCCATGGGGGGAAAGAACACTGAAGCTTTCTTT
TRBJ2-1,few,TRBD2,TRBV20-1,CSARNLAGAPGEQFF,TGCAGTGCTAGAAACTTAGCGGGAGCCCCAGGTGAGCAGTTCTTC
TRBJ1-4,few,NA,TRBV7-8,CASTPRAATNEKLFF,TGTGCCAGCACCCCCAGAGCTGCAACTAATGAAAAACTGTTTTTT
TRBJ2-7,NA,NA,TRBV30,CAWSSGHEYEQYF,TGTGCCTGGTCTTCGGGACACGAATACGAGCAGTACTTC
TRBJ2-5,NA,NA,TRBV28,CASIDGGRETQYF,TGTGCCAGCATTGACGGGGGCCGGGAGACCCAGTACTTC